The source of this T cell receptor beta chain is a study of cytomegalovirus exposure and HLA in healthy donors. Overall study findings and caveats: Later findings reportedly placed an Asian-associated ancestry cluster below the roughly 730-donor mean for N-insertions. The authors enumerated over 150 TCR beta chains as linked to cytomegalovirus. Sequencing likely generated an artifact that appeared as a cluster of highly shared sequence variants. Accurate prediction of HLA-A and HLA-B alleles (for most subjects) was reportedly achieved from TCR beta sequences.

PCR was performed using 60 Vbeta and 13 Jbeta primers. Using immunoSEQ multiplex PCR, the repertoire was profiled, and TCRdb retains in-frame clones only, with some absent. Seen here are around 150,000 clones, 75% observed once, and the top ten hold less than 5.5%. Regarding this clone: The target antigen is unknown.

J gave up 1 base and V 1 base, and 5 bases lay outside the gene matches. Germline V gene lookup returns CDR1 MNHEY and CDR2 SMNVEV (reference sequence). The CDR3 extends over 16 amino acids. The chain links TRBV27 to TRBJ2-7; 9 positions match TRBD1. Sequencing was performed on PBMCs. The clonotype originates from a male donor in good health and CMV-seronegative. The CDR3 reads CASSLFAGTGSYEQYF. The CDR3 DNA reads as TGTGCCAGCAGTTTATTCGCCGGGACAGGGTCCTACGAGCAGTACTTC.